The next 30 T cell receptor beta chains were all read from a single sample in a study of cytomegalovirus exposure and HLA in healthy donors. Repertoires were generated with immunoSEQ multiplex PCR, while TCRdb's copy carries only in-frame clones and drops some. The sample records fewer than 200,000 clones, around 85% being singletons. Sequenced sample: PBMCs. The receptor source for this set is a woman aged 30 to 39 in good health and CMV-seronegative.

J is TRBJ1-1 and V is TRBV7-6; D unresolved. Germline V gene lookup returns CDR1 SGHVS and CDR2 FNYEAQ. V was clipped by 5 bases and J by 1 base, with 8 bases between them. The CDR3 length is 13 residues. The CDR3 nucleotides are TGTGCCAGCAGCCGGGCCACGAACACTGAAGCTTTCTTT. This gives the protein CASSRATNTEAFF.

The CDR3 DNA sequence: TGTGCCACCAGCAGAGATCGTGAGACCGGGGAGCTGTTTTTT. Translation gives CATSRDRETGELFF. V is TRBV15 and J is TRBJ2-2; no definite D call. Germline V gene lookup returns CDR1 LNHNV and CDR2 YYDKDF (reference sequence). This CDR3 has 14 residues. Deletions cut 0 bases from V and 5 bases from J, with 7 bases between.

The chain combines TRBV7-2 with TRBJ2-3; 10 bases are a match to TRBD2. Germline assignment: CDR1 SGHTA and CDR2 FQGNSA. The trim removed 1 base at V and 4 bases at J, leaving 2 bases unmatched. This CDR3 is built from 15 residues. The CDR3 loop reads CASSLVAGGPDTQYF. Here the CDR3 DNA reads TGTGCCAGCAGCTTAGTAGCGGGGGGCCCAGATACGCAGTATTTT.

The V gene is TRBV2, the J gene TRBJ2-7; TRBD2 matches 7 bases. The CDR3 is 14 residues long. V lost 8 bases, J lost 2 bases, and 9 bases stayed unmatched. Germline CDR1 is SNHLY and CDR2 is FYNNEI. The CDR3 nucleotides are TGTGCCAGCTCCGAGGGCGCGGGAGCCTACGAGCAGTACTTC. Protein sequence: CASSEGAGAYEQYF.

This clone was observed once. This sequence joins TRBV30 and TRBJ1-1; no clear D. The length of the CDR3 is 14 residues. The V end was cut by 3 bases, the J end by 1 base, with 12 bases between. The germline V gene has CDR1 GTSNPN and CDR2 SVGIG (reference sequence). The CDR3 DNA sequence: TGTGCCTGGAGATCAATCCAGCAGAACACTGAAGCTTTCTTT. This translates into CAWRSIQQNTEAFF.

This clone turned up a few times. Germline and junction disagree at one end, which may indicate a read error. The chain employs TRBV6-5 and TRBJ1-6, with a possible D match to TRBD1 (5 bases). This CDR3 region has 16 residues. Germline CDR1 is MNHEY and CDR2 is SVGAGI. CDR3 sequence (DNA): TGTGCCAGCAGTTACACAGGTTCGGGGAATAACTCACCCCTCCACTTT. Protein product: CASSYTGSGNNSPLHF.

The rearrangement joins TRBV2 to TRBJ2-2; possibly TRBD2 for D (6 bases). Trimming took off 10 bases at V and 1 base at J, with 16 bases between the two ends. The CDR3 is made up of 15 amino acids. Germline V gene data show CDR1 as SNHLY and CDR2 as FYNNEI. The CDR3 sequence is CATLPTSLNTGELFF. CDR3 sequence (DNA): TGTGCCACCCTTCCCACTAGCCTGAACACCGGGGAGCTGTTTTTT.

The V and J genes are TRBV15 and TRBJ2-7, with TRBD2 as a possible D gene (6 bases). The CDR3 has 15 residues. Germline V CDR1 and CDR2: LNHNV, YYDKDF (reference sequence). Between the trimmed V and J ends, which lost 0 bases and 6 bases, there was a span of 15 bases. The CDR3 coding sequence is TGTGCCACCAGCAGAGATCGGAGGGAATCCGGCGAGCAGTACTTC. It codes for CATSRDRRESGEQYF.

The rearrangement joins TRBV7-2 to TRBJ1-3; no clear D gene. The V end lost 0 bases, the J end lost 0 bases, and 6 bases lay between the germline ends. CDR3 length: 15 residues. Germline-derived CDR1 and CDR2 are SGHTA and FQGNSA. This chain's CDR3 is CASSLAAFSGNTIYF. Written as DNA, the CDR3 is TGTGCCAGCAGCTTAGCAGCCTTCTCTGGAAACACCATATATTTT.

This clone has just one count. The chain couples TRBV7-9 to TRBJ2-7; 7 positions match TRBD1. This CDR3 contains 14 residues. CDR1 SEHNR and CDR2 FQNEAQ come from the germline V gene (reference sequence). V shed 7 bases and J 3 bases; nucleotides not matched to a gene: 9. CDR3: CASNIPGGGYEQYF. In nucleotides, the CDR3 is TGTGCCAGCAATATCCCAGGGGGTGGCTACGAGCAGTACTTC.

CDR3 in DNA: TGCGCCAGCAGCGGCGGGAGTCCGGCTGAGACCCAGTACTTC. Translated: CASSGGSPAETQYF. The rearrangement joins TRBV5-1 to TRBJ2-5; TRBD2 agrees at 7 bases. Germline values: CDR1 SGHRS, CDR2 YFSETQ. V lost 4 bases to trimming and J lost 5 bases; unmatched junction nucleotides: 8. The CDR3 is made up of 14 amino acids.

The chain joins TRBV4-2 to TRBJ1-5; D is possibly TRBD1 (6 bases). V lost 1 base, J lost 2 bases, and 12 bases lay in between. Germline V gene sequence: CDR1 LGHNA, CDR2 YNFKEQ. The length of the CDR3 is 16 residues. CDR3 DNA: TGTGCCAGCAGCCAAGCAGGGGAGCGGGGCAATCAGCCCCAGCATTTT. Protein: CASSQAGERGNQPQHF.

The chain employs TRBV7-6 and TRBJ1-5; D ambiguous. V lost 5 bases and J 5 bases, leaving 13 bases between the germline ends. The germline V gene encodes CDR1 SGHVS and CDR2 FNYEAQ. The CDR3 loop spans 14 amino acids. CDR3 in DNA: TGTGCCAGCAGCGTAGGGCCCGGGGATCAGCCCCAGCATTTT. Protein sequence: CASSVGPGDQPQHF.

The rearrangement links TRBV15 to TRBJ1-1, with D tentatively TRBD1 (5 bases). This CDR3 is 13 amino acids long. CDR1 is LNHNV, CDR2 YYDKDF, per germline (reference sequence). Trimming shortened V by 3 bases and J by 2 bases, and 7 bases separated the two germline ends. The CDR3 coding sequence is TGTGCCACCAGCAGGACAGTCAACACTGAAGCTTTCTTT. Its translation: CATSRTVNTEAFF.

V is TRBV4-1 and J is TRBJ1-2; the D gene is possibly TRBD1 (5 bases). This CDR3 region has 16 residues. Trimming took off 0 bases at V and 3 bases at J, with 14 bases between the two ends. The germline V gene encodes CDR1 MGHRA and CDR2 YSYEKL. CDR3: CASSQEGFEGYYGYTF. The CDR3, as DNA: TGCGCCAGCAGCCAAGAGGGGTTCGAGGGGTACTATGGCTACACCTTC.

CDR3 DNA sequence: TGTGCCAGCGGGACAGAATACAATGAGCAGTTCTTC. Amino acid sequence: CASGTEYNEQFF. This chain joins TRBV6-1 and TRBJ2-1, with 7 bases fitting TRBD1. Germline CDR1 reads MNHNS; CDR2 reads SASEGT. The V segment lost 8 bases and the J segment 4 bases; nucleotides outside the gene matches: 2. This CDR3 region has 12 residues.

The V call is TRBV29-1, the J call TRBJ1-2; D remains ambiguous. This CDR3 is built from 11 residues. V lost 2 bases and J 12 bases, leaving 13 bases between the germline ends. Germline V gene sequence: CDR1 SQVTM, CDR2 ANQGSEA. For the CDR3, the DNA is TGCAGCGTTGAAAGTTTTAGTGGAAACACCTTC. Protein product: CSVESFSGNTF. Full variable domain (rest looked up from reference TRBV29-1 and TRBJ1-2): SAVISQKPSRDICQRGTSLTIQCQVDSQVTMMFWYRQQPGQSLTLIATANQGSEATYESGFVIDKFPISRPNLTFSTLTVSNMSPEDSSIYLCSVESFSGNTFGSGTRLTVV.

J is TRBJ2-1 and V is TRBV5-1; 8 bases map to TRBD2. V was pared by 0 bases and J by 5 bases, with 4 bases of the junction left unmatched. The CDR3 runs 15 residues. Per germline, CDR1 SGHRS and CDR2 YFSETQ. In DNA form, the CDR3 reads TGCGCCAGCAGCTTGGTGGCGGGAGGACACAATGAGCAGTTCTTC. It is translated as CASSLVAGGHNEQFF.

The CDR3 coding sequence is TGTGCCAGCAGCTTAATGACTAGCGGGAGGGTCAAGAGCAATGAGCAGTTCTTC. Translated: CASSLMTSGRVKSNEQFF. The chain is built from TRBV7-3 and TRBJ2-1; 14 bases are a match to TRBD2. The CDR3 has 18 residues. The germline CDR1 and CDR2 sequences are SGHTA and FQGTGA. Losses at the gene ends were 1 base for V and 6 bases for J; bases not matched to a gene: 8.

CDR3: CASSSPTGGLNEQFF. Written as DNA, the CDR3 is TGTGCCAGCAGCTCCCCGACAGGGGGTCTCAATGAGCAGTTCTTC. The chain combines TRBV11-1 with TRBJ2-1; TRBD1 aligns across 9 bases. Germline CDR1 is SGHAT and CDR2 is FQDESV (reference sequence). The V gene end was trimmed by 4 bases and the J gene end by 6 bases; junction bases not matched to a gene: 7. The CDR3 loop spans 15 amino acids.

The chain has TRBV27 and TRBJ2-6; D ambiguous. Germline V gene lookup returns CDR1 MNHEY and CDR2 SMNVEV (reference sequence). V lost 5 bases and J lost 2, with 13 bases in between. The CDR3 loop spans 16 amino acids. As DNA, the CDR3 is TGTGCCAGCAGTCCTTATGACCCCCCTGGGGCCAACGTCCTGACTTTC. It translates to CASSPYDPPGANVLTF.

This chain uses TRBV7-9 with TRBJ2-3, with TRBD1 matching over 7 bases. CDR1 is SEHNR, CDR2 FQNEAQ, per germline (reference sequence). V lost 3 bases and J lost 0; bases outside the gene matches: 9. The CDR3 is 17 amino acids. The CDR3 sequence: CASSFDREHASTDTQYF. Written as DNA, the CDR3 is TGTGCCAGCAGCTTCGACAGGGAGCACGCTAGCACAGATACGCAGTATTTT.

There are a few counts of this clone. The rearrangement uses TRBV28 and TRBJ2-7; the D is unclear. Germline V gives CDR1 MDHEN, CDR2 SYDVKM. This CDR3 spans 11 amino acids. V dropped 7 bases and J dropped 5 bases, with 9 bases sitting between them. The CDR3 sequence is CASTRTDEQYF. CDR3 in DNA: TGTGCCAGCACACGTACCGACGAGCAGTACTTC.

The chain uses TRBV4-1 and TRBJ2-7; 10 bases match TRBD2. CDR1 is MGHRA, CDR2 YSYEKL, per germline. The CDR3 is 15 residues long. V shed 0 bases and J 3 bases; nucleotides not matched to a gene: 2. The DNA for the CDR3 is TGCGCCAGCAGCCAAGATCAGCGGGGGGGCTACGAGCAGTACTTC. It encodes CASSQDQRGGYEQYF.

V and J are TRBV12-5 and TRBJ2-7, with D unclear. V was trimmed by 4 bases and J by 3 bases, leaving 13 bases between them. CDR1 LGHNT and CDR2 FRNRAP come from the germline V gene. This CDR3 region has 14 residues. CDR3 sequence (DNA): TGTGCTAGTGGTTGGGTTTTTTTGGTCTACGAGCAGTACTTC. The encoded protein is CASGWVFLVYEQYF. The whole variable domain, remainder taken from reference TRBV12-5 and TRBJ2-7, is DARVTQTPRHKVTEMGQEVTMRCQPILGHNTVFWYRQTMMQGLELLAYFRNRAPLDDSGMPKDRFSAEMPDATLATLKIQPSEPRDSAVYFCASGWVFLVYEQYFGPGTRLTVT.

The chain links TRBV30 to TRBJ2-4; possibly TRBD2 for D (5 bases). CDR3 size: 14 residues. Trimming pared 0 bases from V and 0 bases from J, leaving 6 bases between. Germline V gene lookup returns CDR1 GTSNPN and CDR2 SVGIG (reference sequence). As DNA, the CDR3 is TGTGCCTGGAGTGTTGCGGGAGCCAAAAACATTCAGTACTTC. It codes for CAWSVAGAKNIQYF.

The rearrangement joins TRBV27 to TRBJ1-2, with D possibly TRBD1 on 6 matching bases. Germline V gene data show CDR1 as MNHEY and CDR2 as SMNVEV (reference sequence). The CDR3 loop spans 16 amino acids. Trimming stripped 4 bases from V and 4 bases from J, with 19 bases between. This CDR3 is CASSSGGRQGLYGYTF. The CDR3, as DNA: TGTGCCAGCAGTTCTGGGGGGCGCCAGGGTCTCTATGGCTACACCTTC.

The chain carries TRBV19 and TRBJ1-2; 10 bases are a match to TRBD1. The CDR3 is made up of 15 amino acids. Trimming at V came to 5 bases and at J to 4 bases, leaving 7 bases not matched to a gene. Germline V CDR1 and CDR2: LNHDA, SQIVND (reference sequence). This CDR3 reads CASSPGQGGAYGYTF. The CDR3 nucleotides read TGTGCCAGTAGTCCTGGACAGGGGGGAGCCTATGGCTACACCTTC.

This rearrangement joins TRBV30 to TRBJ1-2; 7 bases line up with TRBD1. Germline values: CDR1 GTSNPN, CDR2 SVGIG (reference sequence). The CDR3 extends over 13 amino acids. Trimming at V came to 4 bases and at J to 4 bases, leaving 6 bases not matched to a gene. CDR3 loop: CAWKSGTVYGYTF. CDR3 coding DNA: TGTGCCTGGAAGTCCGGGACAGTCTATGGCTACACCTTC.

The V call is TRBV7-6, the J call TRBJ2-7, with D maybe TRBD2 (5 bases). The ends were cut back, 2 bases at V and 1 base at J, with 9 bases in the middle. There are 14 residues in the CDR3. Looked up from germline, CDR1 is SGHVS and CDR2 is FNYEAQ. The CDR3 region has the DNA TGTGCCAGCAGCTTACGTGAGGGTTCCTACGAGCAGTACTTC. The encoded protein is CASSLREGSYEQYF.